The sequence of this TCR beta chain was determined in a study of T cell responses to AZD1222 COVID-19 vaccine. The assay was immunoSEQ multiplex PCR, and TCRdb's table has in-frame clones only and misses some. The sample lists fewer than 120,000 clones; around 90% were seen once. CDR3 length equals 16 residues. Trimming left V 0 bases short and J 1 base short, with 12 bases between. CDR1 is MDHEN and CDR2 is SYDVKM in the germline V gene. This chain uses TRBV28 with TRBJ2-5, with a weak D call TRBD2 (6 bases). The clonotype comes from an adult in good health. Specimen: peripheral blood, collected on day 0 of AZD1222 vaccination. The CDR3 is CASSLWSVSGQETQYF. CDR3 in DNA: TGTGCCAGCAGTTTATGGAGTGTTAGCGGCCAAGAGACCCAGTACTTC.